This TCR beta chain derives from a study of tumor-infiltrating lymphocytes in primary liver carcinoma. Germline CDR1 and CDR2: LGHNA and YNFKEQ. This CDR3 region has 15 residues. In the case of this clonotype: Its antigen remains unidentified. A read error may produce the germline difference seen at one junction end.

Whole-study results and caveats: Compared with tumor region pairs, tumor-adjacent and tumor-blood pairs overlapped less. Just about 7-25% of leading clones were found in every one of five regions. Tumors had a significantly higher top-250-clone fraction than blood (p = 0.039).

Synthesis of TCR beta cDNA was carried out from 450 to 650 ng total RNA with a constant-region primer. Slightly modified ARM-PCR, run as three nested multiplex PCR rounds, produced the TCR beta libraries. TRBV1-TRBV30 forward primers and a C-beta reverse primer were used in the first two PCR rounds, which each ran for 9 to 10 cycles. TCRdb recomputed calls from the multiplex PCR reads with MiXCR, one row per CDR3 protein. Among more than 55,000 distinct CDR3 sequences, 65% to 80% were seen once, and the ten largest hold approximately 50%. Unsorted bulk tissue of about 20-32 mg yielded co-extracted RNA and DNA. Sampling was performed at five separate regions of each tumor.

The chain links TRBV4-2 to TRBJ2-3; possible D gene TRBD2, 5 bases. The clonotype originates from a man aged 40-50 years with primary liver carcinoma and hepatitis B virus infection. Sequencing was performed on liver tumor tissue from sampling region 2. The subset is: tumor region T2, inferior pole. The chain's CDR3 is CARSHDYTNTDTQYF. CDR3 DNA sequence: TGTGCCAGGAGCCACGACTACACTAACACAGATACGCAGTATTTT.